This TCR beta chain was captured by sequencing in a study of CD8 T cells in Susac syndrome. Study summary: Patients with Susac syndrome had blood drawn and were at that point therapy-naive, on corticosteroids, or on intravenous immunoglobulin alone.

RNA amounts of roughly 0.45 to 1 ug underwent reverse transcription with random hexamers. The TCR beta CDR3 was amplified by immunoSEQ multiplex PCR across 54 Vbeta, 13 Jbeta. Via MiXCR, TCRdb re-called the immunoSEQ multiplex PCR reads, giving one row per CDR3 protein. In the table there are around 140,000 distinct CDR3 sequences, about 95% of which are singletons. Study-level findings and limits: The authors acknowledged that their TCR sequencing and HLA analysis involved a relatively small number of individuals.

The authors negatively isolated CD8+ and CD4+ T cells and FACS-enriched TEMRA cells. A remark on this clonotype: Its antigen is still unknown.

Germline CDR1 is SNHLY and CDR2 is FYNNEI. The J segment lost 3 bases and the V segment lost 4 bases, leaving 6 bases of the junction unmatched. The CDR3 runs 15 residues. J is TRBJ1-2 and V is TRBV2; 9 bases are a match to TRBD1. This TCR came from a human donor with Susac syndrome. The sample comprised CD4+ T cells from PBMCs. The DNA of the CDR3 is TGTGCCAGCAGTGGAGACAGGGGGTTCTACTATGGCTACACCTTC. This codes for CASSGDRGFYYGYTF.